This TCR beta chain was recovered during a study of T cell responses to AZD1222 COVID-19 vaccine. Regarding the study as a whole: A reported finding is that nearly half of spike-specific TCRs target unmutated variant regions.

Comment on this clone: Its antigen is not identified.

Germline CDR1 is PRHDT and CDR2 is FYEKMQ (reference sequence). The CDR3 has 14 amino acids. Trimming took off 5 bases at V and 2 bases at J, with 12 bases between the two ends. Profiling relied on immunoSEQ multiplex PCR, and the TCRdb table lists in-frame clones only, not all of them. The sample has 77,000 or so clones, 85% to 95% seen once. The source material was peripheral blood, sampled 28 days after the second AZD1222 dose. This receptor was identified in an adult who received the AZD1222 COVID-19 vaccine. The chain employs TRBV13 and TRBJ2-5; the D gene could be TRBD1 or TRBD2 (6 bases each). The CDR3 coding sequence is TGTGCCAGCAGCCCCGGGGGCGTTCAAGAGACCCAGTACTTC. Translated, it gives CASSPGGVQETQYF.